The 5 T cell receptor beta chains reported below all come from one sample, sequenced in a study of T-cell reconstitution after alpha-beta-depleted transplantation in children. Preparation of the TCRbeta library used unique molecular identifiers. MiXCR, run by TCRdb on the PCR reads, gives a single entry per CDR3 protein. The sample lists 540,000 or so distinct CDR3 sequences, 20% to 25% occurring once. The sample was PBMCs, mostly from graft donor cells, taken 360 days after TCRalphabeta/CD19-depleted stem cell transplant. The receptors were sampled from a boy younger than two who had a stem cell transplant for acute myeloid leukemia, so the T cells may come from the graft donor.

In its sample, this clonotype was seen a few times. V usage is TRBV5-1 and J usage is TRBJ2-3; 7 bases line up with TRBD1. The J segment lost 2 bases and the V segment lost 3 bases, leaving 9 bases of the junction unmatched. Germline V gene sequence: CDR1 SGHRS, CDR2 YFSETQ. The CDR3 totals 16 residues. For the CDR3, the DNA is TGCGCCAGCAGCTCCCCCCGGGACAGCCTCACAGATACGCAGTATTTT. Translation: CASSSPRDSLTDTQYF.

This clonotype was seen at least ten times. This sequence joins TRBV5-1 and TRBJ1-2; D is unresolved. The V end lost 0 bases, the J end lost 4 bases, and 10 bases lay between the germline ends. This CDR3 spans 14 amino acids. CDR1 and CDR2 (germline): SGHRS, YFSETQ. DNA for the CDR3: TGCGCCAGCAGCTTGGCCACCCACATCTATGGCTACACCTTC. It translates to CASSLATHIYGYTF.

This clonotype occurred many times. The chain joins TRBV20-1 to TRBJ1-2; 7 bases line up with TRBD1. The J segment lost 0 bases and the V segment lost 6 bases, leaving 4 bases of the junction unmatched. The CDR3 is made up of 13 amino acids. Looked up from germline, CDR1 is DFQATT and CDR2 is SNEGSKA (reference sequence). This CDR3 is CSARQGTNYGYTF. For the CDR3, the DNA is TGCAGTGCCCGACAGGGAACTAACTATGGCTACACCTTC.

This chain connects TRBV7-2 to TRBJ2-7; 9 nucleotides agree with TRBD2. Unmatched junction bases numbered 7, after V lost 1 base and J lost 3 bases. CDR3 length equals 16 residues. The germline V gene has CDR1 SGHTA and CDR2 FQGNSA. This chain's CDR3 is CASSLGVVAGVYEQYF. CDR3 DNA sequence: TGTGCCAGCAGCTTAGGTGTGGTAGCGGGGGTCTACGAGCAGTACTTC. Variable domain in full (rest from reference TRBV7-2 and TRBJ2-7): GAGVSQSPSNKVTEKGKDVELRCDPISGHTALYWYRQSLGQGLEFLIYFQGNSAPDKSGLPSDRFSAERTGGSVSTLTIQRTQQEDSAVYLCASSLGVVAGVYEQYFGPGTRLTVT.

V gene TRBV20-1 combines with J gene TRBJ2-7; D call uncertain. The CDR3 is 13 amino acids. Per germline, CDR1 DFQATT and CDR2 SNEGSKA (reference sequence). The V gene lost 6 bases and the J gene lost 4 bases, with 16 bases spanning the gap. CDR3 sequence: CSAARSEVYEQYV. The CDR3 DNA sequence: TGCAGTGCCGCGCGGTCAGAAGTTTACGAGCAGTACGTC.